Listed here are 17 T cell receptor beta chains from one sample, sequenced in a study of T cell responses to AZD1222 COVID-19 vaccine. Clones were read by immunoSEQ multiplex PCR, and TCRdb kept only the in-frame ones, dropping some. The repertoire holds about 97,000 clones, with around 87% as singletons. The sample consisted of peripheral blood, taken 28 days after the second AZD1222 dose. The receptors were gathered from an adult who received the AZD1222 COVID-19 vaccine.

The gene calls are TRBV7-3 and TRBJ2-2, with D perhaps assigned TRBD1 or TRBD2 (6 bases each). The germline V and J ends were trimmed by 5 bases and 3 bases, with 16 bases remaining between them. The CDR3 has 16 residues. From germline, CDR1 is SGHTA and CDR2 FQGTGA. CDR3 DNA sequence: TGTGCCAGCAGCAAGGGGGGTAGTTCGGACACCGGGGAGCTGTTTTTT. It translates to CASSKGGSSDTGELFF.

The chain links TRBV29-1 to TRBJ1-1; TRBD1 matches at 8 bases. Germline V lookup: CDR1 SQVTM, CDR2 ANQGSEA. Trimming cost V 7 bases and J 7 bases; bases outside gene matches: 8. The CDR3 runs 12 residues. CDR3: CSALKQGVEAFF. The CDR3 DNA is TGCAGCGCACTCAAACAGGGGGTTGAAGCTTTCTTT.

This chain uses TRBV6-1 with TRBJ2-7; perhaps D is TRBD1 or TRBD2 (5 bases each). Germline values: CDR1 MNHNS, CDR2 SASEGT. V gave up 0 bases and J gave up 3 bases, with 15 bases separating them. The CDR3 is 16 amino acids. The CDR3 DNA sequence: TGTGCCAGCAGTGAAGCTCCGAGGGACGCCTTCTACGAGCAGTACTTC. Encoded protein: CASSEAPRDAFYEQYF.

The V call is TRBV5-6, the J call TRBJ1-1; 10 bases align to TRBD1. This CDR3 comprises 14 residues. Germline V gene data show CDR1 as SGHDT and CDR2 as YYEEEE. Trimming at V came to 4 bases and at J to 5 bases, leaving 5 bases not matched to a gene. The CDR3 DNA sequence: TGTGCCAGCAGCGCGGGGACAGGGGAAACTGAAGCTTTCTTT. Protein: CASSAGTGETEAFF. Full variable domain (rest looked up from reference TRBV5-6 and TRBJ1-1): DAGVTQSPTHLIKTRGQQVTLRCSPKSGHDTVSWYQQALGQGPQFIFQYYEEEERQRGNFPDRFSGHQFPNYSSELNVNALLLGDSALYLCASSAGTGETEAFFGQGTRLTVV.

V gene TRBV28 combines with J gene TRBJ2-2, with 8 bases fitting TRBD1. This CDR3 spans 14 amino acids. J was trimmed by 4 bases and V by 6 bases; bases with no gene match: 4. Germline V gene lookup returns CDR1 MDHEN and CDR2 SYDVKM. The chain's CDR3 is CASRRTGPTGELFF. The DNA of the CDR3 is TGTGCCAGCAGAAGGACAGGGCCCACCGGGGAGCTGTTTTTT.

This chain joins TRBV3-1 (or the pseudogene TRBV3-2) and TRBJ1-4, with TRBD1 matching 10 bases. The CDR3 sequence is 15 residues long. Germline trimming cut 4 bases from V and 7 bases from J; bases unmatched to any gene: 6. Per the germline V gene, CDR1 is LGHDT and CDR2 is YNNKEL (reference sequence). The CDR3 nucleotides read TGTGCCAGCAGCCCCAACTGGGACAGGGGTGAAAAACTGTTTTTT. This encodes CASSPNWDRGEKLFF.

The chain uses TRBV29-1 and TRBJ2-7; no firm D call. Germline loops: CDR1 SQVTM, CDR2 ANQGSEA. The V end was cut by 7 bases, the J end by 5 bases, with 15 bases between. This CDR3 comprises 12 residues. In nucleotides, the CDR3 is TGCAGCGCCCTCACAGCTTTTGACGAGCAGTACTTC. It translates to CSALTAFDEQYF.

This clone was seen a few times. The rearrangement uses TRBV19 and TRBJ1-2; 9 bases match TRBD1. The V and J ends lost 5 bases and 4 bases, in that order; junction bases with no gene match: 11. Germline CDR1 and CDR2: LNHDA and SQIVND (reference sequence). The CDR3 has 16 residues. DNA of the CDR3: TGTGCCAGTAGTCATCCCGGGGACAGGGCTATCTATGGCTACACCTTC. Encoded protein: CASSHPGDRAIYGYTF.

CDR3 in amino acids: CASSQPRVGHTPLHF. In DNA form, the CDR3 reads TGTGCCAGCAGCCAACCCCGGGTGGGCCATACACCCCTCCACTTT. The V call is TRBV7-9, the J call TRBJ1-6; D call uncertain. CDR3 length equals 15 residues. V lost 5 bases to trimming and J lost 11 bases, with 19 bases between them. Germline V gives CDR1 SEHNR, CDR2 FQNEAQ (reference sequence). The entire variable domain, with the rest obtained from reference TRBV7-9 and TRBJ1-6, is as follows: DTGVSQNPRHKITKRGQNVTFRCDPISEHNRLYWYRQTLGQGPEFLTYFQNEAQLEKSRLLSDRFSAERPKGSFSTLEIQRTEQGDSAMYLCASSQPRVGHTPLHFGNGTRLTVT.

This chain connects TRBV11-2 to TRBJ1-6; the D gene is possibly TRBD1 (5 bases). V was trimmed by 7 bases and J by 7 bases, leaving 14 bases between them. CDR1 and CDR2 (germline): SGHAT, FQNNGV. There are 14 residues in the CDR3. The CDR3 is CASTLGRGNSPLHF. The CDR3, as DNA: TGTGCCAGCACTTTGGGGCGGGGCAATTCACCCCTCCACTTT.

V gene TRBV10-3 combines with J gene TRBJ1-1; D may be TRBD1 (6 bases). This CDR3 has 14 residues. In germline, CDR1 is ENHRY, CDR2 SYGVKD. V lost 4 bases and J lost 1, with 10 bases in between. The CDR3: CAISAQGANTEAFF. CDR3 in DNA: TGTGCCATCAGTGCACAGGGAGCGAACACTGAAGCTTTCTTT.

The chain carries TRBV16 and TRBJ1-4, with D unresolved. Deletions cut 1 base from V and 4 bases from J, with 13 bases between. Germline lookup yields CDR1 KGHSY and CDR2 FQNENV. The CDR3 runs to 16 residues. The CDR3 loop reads CASSQFGHDHNEKLFF. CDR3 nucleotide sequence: TGTGCCAGCAGCCAATTCGGCCATGATCATAATGAAAAACTGTTTTTT.

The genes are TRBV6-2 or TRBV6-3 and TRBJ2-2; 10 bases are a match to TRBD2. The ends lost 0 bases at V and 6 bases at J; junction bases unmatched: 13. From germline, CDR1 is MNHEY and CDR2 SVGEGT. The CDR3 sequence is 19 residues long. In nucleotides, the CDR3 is TGTGCCAGCAGTTACTCAGGACTAGCGGTTTTTGGGGCCCCCGGGGAGCTGTTTTTT. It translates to CASSYSGLAVFGAPGELFF.

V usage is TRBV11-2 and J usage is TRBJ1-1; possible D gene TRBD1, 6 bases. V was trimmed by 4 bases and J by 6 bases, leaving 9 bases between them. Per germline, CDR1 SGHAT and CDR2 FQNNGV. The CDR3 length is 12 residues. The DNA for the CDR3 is TGTGCCAGCAGCTCACAGGGCGCTGAAGCTTTCTTT. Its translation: CASSSQGAEAFF.

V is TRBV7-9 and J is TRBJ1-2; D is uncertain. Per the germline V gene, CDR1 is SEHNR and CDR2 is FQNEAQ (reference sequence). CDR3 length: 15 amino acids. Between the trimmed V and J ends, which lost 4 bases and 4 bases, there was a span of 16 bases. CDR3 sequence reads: CASSSGKTVVYGYTF. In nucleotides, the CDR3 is TGTGCCAGCAGCTCGGGAAAGACGGTTGTCTATGGCTACACCTTC.

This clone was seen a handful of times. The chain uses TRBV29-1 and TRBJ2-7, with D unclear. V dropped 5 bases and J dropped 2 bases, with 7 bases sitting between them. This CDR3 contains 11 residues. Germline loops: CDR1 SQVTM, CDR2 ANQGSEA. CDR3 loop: CSVSLTYEQYF. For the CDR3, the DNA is TGCAGCGTTAGTCTTACCTACGAGCAGTACTTC.

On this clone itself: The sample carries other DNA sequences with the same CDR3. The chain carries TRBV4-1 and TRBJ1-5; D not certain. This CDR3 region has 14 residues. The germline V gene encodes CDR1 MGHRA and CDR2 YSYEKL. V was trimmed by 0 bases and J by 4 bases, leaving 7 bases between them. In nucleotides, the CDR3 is TGCGCCAGCAGCCAAGAGGGCGGGAATCAGCCCCAGCATTTT. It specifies CASSQEGGNQPQHF.